Described below is a single TCR beta chain sequence and its context. One junction end does not reproduce the germline sequence, and a read error may be involved. Germline CDR1 reads MDHEN; CDR2 reads SYDVKM. The CDR3 sequence is 14 residues long. This specimen comes from a study of human T cells and chemical hapten exposure. Time point here: patch test 2, 6 weeks after DPC sensitization. Treatment denoted: therapeutic diphenylcyclopropenone sensitization with weekly scalp DPC. MiXCR was run by TCRdb on the RACE reads, yielding one entry per CDR3 protein. The data hold under 100,000 distinct CDR3 sequences, with roughly a tenth observed a single time.

The clonotype was recovered from a woman younger than 45 with alopecia areata. Some clones in this sample may be carry-over from other donors' samples. The V call is TRBV28, the J call TRBJ1-5, with D perhaps TRBD1 (5 bases). The material sequenced was whole blood, taken in connection with sensitization to the hapten diphenylcyclopropenone (DPC). CDR3 coding DNA: TGTGCCAGCATTGTGTCTGTGGGGCAACAGCTCCAGCATTTT. This sequence encodes CASIVSVGQQLQHF.